This TCR beta chain stems from a study of immune evolution from preneoplasia to lung adenocarcinoma. Findings and limits, study-wide: Top clone frequencies peaked in normal lung, apparently declining through invasive adenocarcinoma. Normal lung had highest clonality; later lesions appeared denser, more diverse.

This clone was picked up one time. The antigen is unknown. The CDR3 totals 17 residues. Germline V gives CDR1 LNHNV, CDR2 YYDKDF (reference sequence). V gave up 0 bases and J gave up 9 bases; unmatched junction bases: 12. Produced via immunoSEQ multiplex PCR; TCRdb's table is partial and in-frame only. The table shows over 2,000 clones, with roughly 77% occurring only once. Patient tissue came from resections in Japan or China, 2014–2017. Histologic diagnosis was independently verified by two lung pathologists. This sequence joins TRBV15 and TRBJ2-3, with TRBD2 matching over 10 bases. The receptor's source is a person between 60 and 69 years old with lung adenocarcinoma. Material for sequencing was FFPE normal lung tissue adjacent to the tumor. The CDR3 DNA sequence: TGTGCCACCAGCAGAGAGAGGACTAGCGGATCTCTTGGGACGCAGTATTTT. As protein: CATSRERTSGSLGTQYF.